Shown below are 21 T cell receptor beta chains from a single sample sequenced in a study of blood T cell repertoires in COVID-19. Produced via immunoSEQ multiplex PCR; TCRdb's table is partial and in-frame only. The sample includes roughly 250,000 clones, around four fifths seen only once; the top ten take 8.5% to 10%. The sample consisted of peripheral blood. All receptors derive from a man between 40 and 49 years old with active or convalescent COVID-19.

The chain joins TRBV28 to TRBJ1-2; possible D gene TRBD1, 5 bases. Germline-derived CDR1 and CDR2 are MDHEN and SYDVKM. CDR3 length equals 13 residues. The V gene lost 5 bases and the J gene lost 3 bases, with 10 bases spanning the gap. CDR3 bases: TGTGCCAGCAGTAGTGGGGGGGACTATGGCTACACCTTC. Protein sequence: CASSSGGDYGYTF.

The rearrangement links TRBV21-1 to TRBJ1-4. TRBV21-1 is a recognized pseudogene. The CDR3 spans 17 residues. The CDR3 loop reads CASSNHHGGNSNEKLFF. Written as DNA, the CDR3 is TGTGCCAGCAGCAATCACCACGGAGGTAACTCCAATGAAAAACTGTTTTTT.

This chain links TRBV30 with TRBJ2-5, with a tentative D call TRBD1 (6 bases). The CDR3 loop spans 13 amino acids. Germline V gene data show CDR1 as GTSNPN and CDR2 as SVGIG (reference sequence). With 6 bases removed from V and 5 bases from J, the gap between germline ends came to 16 bases. The CDR3 region is CACSQGLSETQYF. The CDR3 region has the DNA TGTGCCTGTTCTCAGGGGCTTTCGGAGACCCAGTACTTC. The variable domain in full, with the rest retrieved from reference TRBV30 and TRBJ2-5, is SQTIHQWPATLVQPVGSPLSLECTVEGTSNPNLYWYRQAAGRGLQLLFYSVGIGQISSEVPQNLSASRPQDRQFILSSKKLLLSDSGFYLCACSQGLSETQYFGPGTRLLVL.

The chain combines TRBV6-6 with TRBJ2-7; 8 bases line up with TRBD2. Trimming at V came to 6 bases and at J to 0 bases, leaving 7 bases not matched to a gene. This CDR3 has 15 residues. Per the germline V gene, CDR1 is MNHNY and CDR2 is SVGAGI (reference sequence). CDR3 protein: CASRDSGEPSYEQYF. The CDR3 DNA reads as TGTGCCAGCAGGGATAGCGGGGAGCCCTCCTACGAGCAGTACTTC.

V gene TRBV14 combines with J gene TRBJ1-1, with 10 bases aligning to TRBD1. CDR3 size: 15 residues. Germline-derived CDR1 and CDR2 are SGHDN and FVKESK. J was trimmed by 1 base and V by 2 bases; bases with no gene match: 1. Written as DNA, the CDR3 is TGTGCCAGCAGCCAAAGGGACAGGGGGAACACTGAAGCTTTCTTT. Residues: CASSQRDRGNTEAFF.

In regard to this clone: Different DNA sequences within this sample yield the same CDR3. V is TRBV6-5 and J is TRBJ2-7, with D possibly matching TRBD2 (6 bases). Per germline, CDR1 MNHEY and CDR2 SVGAGI. The CDR3 runs 15 residues. V was shortened by 1 base and J by 3 bases, with 13 bases between the two germline ends. The CDR3 loop is CASSYFVGGSYEQYF. As DNA, the CDR3 is TGTGCCAGCAGTTACTTTGTGGGGGGTAGCTACGAGCAGTACTTC.

This clone has just a few counts. The gene calls are TRBV7-9 and TRBJ2-5, with 9 bases that match TRBD2. From germline, CDR1 is SEHNR and CDR2 FQNEAQ (reference sequence). The CDR3 length is 16 residues. Unmatched junction bases numbered 7, after V lost 3 bases and J lost 2 bases. Here the CDR3 DNA reads TGTGCCAGCAGCTTGCCGGTTACTAGCGGGCAAGAGACCCAGTACTTC. It encodes CASSLPVTSGQETQYF.

CDR3 sequence: CAISGVAAEEQFF. The DNA for the CDR3 is TGTGCCATCAGTGGAGTGGCGGCCGAAGAGCAGTTCTTC. The chain employs TRBV10-3 and TRBJ2-1; D uncertain. Per the germline V gene, CDR1 is ENHRY and CDR2 is SYGVKD. There are 13 residues in the CDR3. V was trimmed by 4 bases and J by 10 bases, leaving 14 bases between them.

The chain recombines TRBV7-6 with TRBJ2-1; 7 bases map to TRBD2. Germline assignment: CDR1 SGHVS and CDR2 FNYEAQ. The ends lost 5 bases at V and 6 bases at J; junction bases unmatched: 10. The CDR3 totals 15 residues. The CDR3 loop reads CASSPYEGGINEQFF. CDR3 coding DNA: TGTGCCAGCAGCCCTTATGAGGGAGGGATCAATGAGCAGTTCTTC.

This chain connects TRBV15 to TRBJ2-7; 7 bases are shared with TRBD2. The CDR3 is made up of 17 amino acids. Germline lookup yields CDR1 LNHNV and CDR2 YYDKDF (reference sequence). The junction had 10 bases not matched to a gene; V was cut back by 0 bases and J by 2 bases. CDR3 residues: CATSRDLGSGTTYEQYF. CDR3 nucleotides: TGTGCCACCAGCAGAGATCTTGGGAGCGGGACTACCTACGAGCAGTACTTC.

This chain uses TRBV19 with TRBJ2-7, with 8 bases matching TRBD1. The CDR3 sequence is 18 residues long. V trimming: 3 bases; J trimming: 3 bases; junction bases outside the gene matches: 16. The V gene's germline CDR1 is LNHDA and CDR2 SQIVND (reference sequence). CDR3 region: CASSIKISYGTGHYEQYF. The CDR3 nucleotides read TGTGCCAGTAGTATTAAAATATCGTACGGGACAGGTCACTACGAGCAGTACTTC.

The chain joins TRBV5-1 to TRBJ2-7; 15 positions agree with TRBD2. The V and J ends lost 4 bases and 7 bases, in that order; junction bases with no gene match: 3. Germline values: CDR1 SGHRS, CDR2 YFSETQ. The CDR3 is 14 residues long. Here the CDR3 reads CASSGLAGGVEQYF. In DNA form, the CDR3 reads TGCGCCAGCAGCGGACTAGCGGGAGGGGTGGAGCAGTACTTC.

This chain links TRBV27 with TRBJ1-1; TRBD1 aligns across 9 bases. V lost 4 bases to trimming and J lost 3 bases; unmatched junction nucleotides: 6. This CDR3 is built from 15 residues. Germline V lookup: CDR1 MNHEY, CDR2 SMNVEV (reference sequence). The CDR3 here is CASSSPTGGHTEAFF. The CDR3 nucleotides read TGTGCCAGCAGTTCTCCGACAGGGGGACACACTGAAGCTTTCTTT.

This chain uses TRBV18 with TRBJ1-1; 7 bases fit TRBD1. Germline trimming cut 3 bases from V and 4 bases from J; bases unmatched to any gene: 8. CDR3 length equals 15 residues. Per germline, CDR1 KGHSH and CDR2 LQKENI. CDR3 sequence: CASSPLKAGGTEAFF. In DNA form, the CDR3 reads TGTGCCAGCTCACCTCTGAAGGCAGGGGGCACTGAAGCTTTCTTT.

This clone was detected only a few times. The V call is TRBV7-2, the J call TRBJ2-5; TRBD2 matches at 7 bases. The CDR3 covers 15 residues. Germline V gene sequence: CDR1 SGHTA, CDR2 FQGNSA. The trim removed 1 base at V and 5 bases at J, leaving 7 bases unmatched. For the CDR3, the DNA is TGTGCCAGCAGCTTAGTTTACGGGGGAGGGGAGACCCAGTACTTC. Protein: CASSLVYGGGETQYF. Full variable domain (missing parts from reference TRBV7-2 and TRBJ2-5): GAGVSQSPSNKVTEKGKDVELRCDPISGHTALYWYRQSLGQGLEFLIYFQGNSAPDKSGLPSDRFSAERTGGSVSTLTIQRTQQEDSAVYLCASSLVYGGGETQYFGPGTRLLVL.

The chain has TRBV21-1 and TRBJ1-5. TRBV21-1 is a known pseudogene. The CDR3 consists of 16 residues. The chain's CDR3 is CASSPFPRRSAQPQHF. DNA for the CDR3: TGTGCCAGCAGCCCCTTCCCGAGGAGGTCGGCCCAGCCCCAGCATTTT.

The V and J genes are TRBV5-1 and TRBJ2-3; D remains unclear. V lost 2 bases to trimming and J lost 0 bases, with 7 bases between them. The CDR3 contains 14 residues. Germline CDR1 reads SGHRS; CDR2 reads YFSETQ. DNA of the CDR3: TGCGCCAGCAGCTTTATTCCTAGCACAGATACGCAGTATTTT. As protein: CASSFIPSTDTQYF.

Notes on this clone: The junction shows a germline mismatch at one end, possibly a read error. The DNA of the CDR3 is TGTGCCTCCAGCCCGGGGGACTATGGCTACACCTTC. Translation gives CASSPGDYGYTF. The chain employs TRBV24-1 and TRBJ1-2, with D perhaps TRBD1 (5 bases). Germline CDR1 reads KGHDR; CDR2 reads SFDVKD. The CDR3 runs 12 residues.

This rearrangement joins TRBV7-3 to TRBJ2-1; perhaps TRBD1 as D (6 bases). V was pared by 5 bases and J by 12 bases, with 26 bases between. The CDR3 length is 16 residues. Germline V CDR1 and CDR2: SGHTA, FQGTGA. The CDR3 sequence: CASSTSRQAIGGRQFF. CDR3 in DNA: TGTGCCAGCAGCACATCAAGACAGGCAATAGGGGGACGGCAGTTCTTC.

This clone has a handful of counts. J is TRBJ2-2 and V is TRBV7-9, with 7 bases identical to TRBD1. V dropped 2 bases and J dropped 4; count of bases not matched to a gene: 4. The CDR3 is 15 amino acids. CDR1 SEHNR and CDR2 FQNEAQ come from the germline V gene (reference sequence). The CDR3 DNA sequence: TGTGCCAGCAGCTTATGGGCAGGGGGCACCGGGGAGCTGTTTTTT. This sequence encodes CASSLWAGGTGELFF.

The gene calls are TRBV11-3 and TRBJ1-2; 7 bases agree with TRBD1. CDR1 and CDR2 (germline): SGHNT, YENEEA. Unmatched junction bases numbered 12, after V lost 5 bases and J lost 6 bases. This CDR3 is 15 amino acids long. CDR3 sequence (DNA): TGTGCCAGCAGCACCGACCGGACAGGTTACGATGGCTACACCTTC. Translating gives CASSTDRTGYDGYTF.